This T cell receptor beta chain was recovered during a study of T cell repertoires in cytomegalovirus infection. Looking at the study overall: Evidence of both CMV infection and a matching HLA type came from public TCR beta signatures. Study findings and constraints: HLA-C-restricted CMV clonotypes gave the most frequent clonotype in two of eight donors.

Germline V gene data show CDR1 as SGHDT and CDR2 as YYEEEE. The CDR3 consists of 18 residues. V shed 1 base and J 4 bases; nucleotides not matched to a gene: 13. TCRdb itself ran the reads through MiXCR, one entry per CDR3 protein. The sample records almost 500,000 distinct CDR3 sequences, over 9% being singletons. This clonotype appeared many times. The antigen remains unidentified. This receptor was obtained from a human donor in good health (CMV status not recorded). Some clones in this sample may be carry-over from other donors' samples. Sequencing was carried out using PBMCs. The gene calls are TRBV5-6 and TRBJ2-3; 9 positions agree with TRBD2. The CDR3 coding sequence is TGTGCCAGCAGCTTGATTACTCCTAGCGGGGCTGCTGCAGATACGCAGTATTTT. This translates into CASSLITPSGAAADTQYF.